A single sample gave rise to the 19 T cell receptor beta chains below, sequenced in a study of T cells in Graves' hyperthyroidism and ophthalmopathy. Amplification of TCR beta CDR3 regions used RNA as the template. The HTBI primer set was used in a first-round RT-PCR of the TCR CDR3. MiXCR, run by TCRdb on the multiplex PCR reads, gives a single entry per CDR3 protein. This sample carries approximately 500,000 distinct CDR3 sequences, 46% of them seen once, and the ten largest clones take 7.5% to 8.5%. Sequences were obtained from peripheral blood or thyroid tissue (not recorded which). The source of these receptors is a woman younger than 30 with Graves' hyperthyroidism.

The V call is TRBV7-4, the J call TRBJ2-1; unclear D gene. The DNA end is a closer match to TRBJ2-7, so the J assignment may be wrong. The CDR3 is 13 residues long. Germline CDR1 SGHVT, CDR2 SQSDAQ. DNA of the CDR3: TGTGCCAGCAGGGCAACTACTGACAATGAGCAGTACTTC. It specifies CASRATTDNEQYF.

CDR3 sequence reads: CAIGRASSDNEQFF. Here the CDR3 DNA reads TGTGCCATCGGTAGGGCGAGCTCGGACAATGAGCAGTTCTTC. The chain has TRBV10-3 and TRBJ2-5; D is unclear. The J call may not be correct, given that the DNA end is closer to TRBJ2-1. The CDR3 length is 14 residues. CDR1 and CDR2 from the germline V gene are ENHRY and SYGVKD.

This clonotype was picked up many times. The chain couples TRBV12-3 or TRBV12-4 to TRBJ1-2, with 8 bases fitting TRBD1. The V and J ends lost 3 bases and 4 bases, in that order; junction bases with no gene match: 4. This CDR3 is 14 amino acids long. As DNA, the CDR3 is TGTGCCAGCAGTTTCGCAGGGGGCCCCTATGGCTACACCTTC. This translates into CASSFAGGPYGYTF.

This clonotype occurred once. This chain uses TRBV9 with TRBJ2-3, with 11 bases matching TRBD2. Germline CDR1 reads SGDLS; CDR2 reads YYNGEE. CDR3 length equals 14 residues. The V gene end was trimmed by 6 bases and the J gene end by 4 bases; junction bases not matched to a gene: 4. The chain's CDR3 is CASNLAGGPDTQYF. The CDR3 DNA reads as TGTGCCAGCAATTTAGCGGGAGGGCCAGATACGCAGTATTTT. Combining the CDR3 with reference TRBV9 and TRBJ2-3 gives the whole variable domain DSGVTQTPKHLITATGQRVTLRCSPRSGDLSVYWYQQSLDQGLQFLIQYYNGEERAKGNILERFSAQQFPDLHSELNLSSLELGDSALYFCASNLAGGPDTQYFGPGTRLTVL.

Of note for this clonotype: Germline and junction disagree at one end, which may indicate a read error. The V gene is TRBV9, the J gene TRBJ2-7; no definite D call. Per germline, CDR1 SGDLS and CDR2 YYNGEE. The CDR3 totals 15 residues. In DNA form, the CDR3 reads TGTGCCAGCGGCGTAGATGAAGGTTTGTCCTACGAGCAGTACTTC. Its protein product is CASGVDEGLSYEQYF.

Turning to this clonotype: Possible read error: a much larger clone is one base away. This rearrangement joins TRBV7-6 to TRBJ2-7; D gene uncertain. Per the germline V gene, CDR1 is SGHVS and CDR2 is FNYEAQ. Trimming took off 5 bases at V and 3 bases at J, with 14 bases between the two ends. The CDR3 length is 14 residues. In DNA, the CDR3 is TGTGCCAGCAGCCCAATTCGACACTACTACGAGCAGTACTTC. Protein sequence: CASSPIRHYYEQYF.

The chain is built from TRBV29-1 and TRBJ1-2, with D tentatively TRBD1 (6 bases). The length of the CDR3 is 12 residues. The V end lost 8 bases, the J end lost 2 bases, and 12 bases lay between the germline ends. The germline V gene encodes CDR1 SQVTM and CDR2 ANQGSEA. This CDR3 reads CSSERGNYGYTF. CDR3 bases: TGCAGCAGTGAAAGGGGGAACTATGGCTACACCTTC.

This clonotype has ten or more counts. V is TRBV7-9 and J is TRBJ1-1, with 9 bases lining up with TRBD1. This CDR3 is built from 15 residues. In germline, CDR1 is SEHNR, CDR2 FQNEAQ (reference sequence). The V segment lost 1 base and the J segment 3 bases; nucleotides outside the gene matches: 3. The CDR3 sequence is CASSLVWDRDTEAFF. The CDR3 bases are TGTGCCAGCAGCTTAGTTTGGGACAGGGACACTGAAGCTTTCTTT.

This sequence joins TRBV20-1 and TRBJ1-1, with 8 bases lining up with TRBD1. From germline, CDR1 is DFQATT and CDR2 SNEGSKA (reference sequence). V shed 6 bases, J shed 1 base, and the junction held 7 bases outside the gene matches. The CDR3 has 14 amino acids. The CDR3 bases are TGCAGTGCCAAGACAGGGGCCCCGAACACTGAAGCTTTCTTT. This encodes CSAKTGAPNTEAFF.

This clonotype has ten or more counts. The chain links TRBV5-1 to TRBJ1-3; D gene unclear. The CDR3 spans 14 residues. V lost 4 bases to trimming and J lost 7 bases, with 15 bases between them. Germline loops: CDR1 SGHRS, CDR2 YFSETQ. The CDR3 here is CASSIFGEVNTIYF. DNA of the CDR3: TGCGCCAGCAGCATCTTTGGGGAGGTCAACACCATATATTTT.

This clonotype was found a few times. The V gene is TRBV30, the J gene TRBJ2-5; no firm D call. Germline assignment: CDR1 GTSNPN and CDR2 SVGIG (reference sequence). This CDR3 has 15 residues. Trimming cost V 0 bases and J 2 bases, with 13 bases left between them. Here the CDR3 reads CAWSVPVTSQETQYF. CDR3 in DNA: TGTGCCTGGAGTGTACCTGTGACTTCTCAAGAGACCCAGTACTTC.

The V and J genes are TRBV29-1 and TRBJ2-6; perhaps TRBD2 as D (5 bases). Trimming took 4 bases from V and 0 from J, leaving 19 bases between them. The V gene's germline CDR1 is SQVTM and CDR2 ANQGSEA. The CDR3 covers 18 residues. For the CDR3, the DNA is TGCAGCGTTGTGTTCGGCGGGTCGGGGAGCTCTGGGGCCAACGTCCTGACTTTC. Translated: CSVVFGGSGSSGANVLTF.

This clonotype was seen many times. This chain joins TRBV2 and TRBJ1-1; weak D call: TRBD1 (5 bases). The CDR3 length is 13 residues. V lost 4 bases and J lost 0, with 6 bases in between. CDR1 is SNHLY and CDR2 is FYNNEI in the germline V gene. The CDR3 is CASSGGLNTEAFF. The CDR3 nucleotides read TGTGCCAGCAGTGGGGGCCTGAACACTGAAGCTTTCTTT.

The chain carries TRBV10-3 and TRBJ2-2; unclear D gene. The germline CDR1 and CDR2 sequences are ENHRY and SYGVKD. The CDR3 is 15 amino acids. The V end was cut by 4 bases, the J end by 3 bases, with 12 bases between. CDR3 sequence reads: CAISAGDGYTGELFF. The CDR3 bases are TGTGCCATCAGTGCCGGAGATGGCTACACCGGGGAGCTGTTTTTT.

This clonotype was counted ten times or more. The chain has TRBV20-1 and TRBJ1-4; D is uncertain. The V gene's germline CDR1 is DFQATT and CDR2 SNEGSKA (reference sequence). CDR3 length: 13 amino acids. V lost 5 bases and J 2 bases, leaving 9 bases between the germline ends. DNA of the CDR3: TGCAGTGCTCGCCGATCGACTAATGAAAAACTGTTTTTT. Translated, it gives CSARRSTNEKLFF.

This clonotype came up once. The CDR3 DNA reads TGCAGCCGATACGCCCAGACCCAGTACTTC. This sequence encodes CSRYAQTQYF. The rearrangement links TRBV29-1 to TRBJ2-5; no reliable D call. Trimming removed 8 bases at V and 6 bases at J, with 10 bases between. The CDR3 is 10 residues long. CDR1 is SQVTM, CDR2 ANQGSEA, per germline.

This clonotype was seen at least ten times. This sequence joins TRBV15 and TRBJ2-7; 7 bases match TRBD2. V shed 1 base, J shed 4 bases, and the junction held 1 base outside the gene matches. The length of the CDR3 is 13 residues. Germline CDR1 is LNHNV and CDR2 is YYDKDF (reference sequence). CDR3 in DNA: TGTGCCACCAGCAGAGGGGAGGGGTACGAGCAGTACTTC. Translating it yields CATSRGEGYEQYF. The variable domain in full, with the rest retrieved from reference TRBV15 and TRBJ2-7, is DAMVIQNPRYQVTQFGKPVTLSCSQTLNHNVMYWYQQKSSQAPKLLFHYYDKDFNNEADTPDNFQSRRPNTSFCFLDIRSPGLGDTAMYLCATSRGEGYEQYFGPGTRLTVT.

This clonotype was counted many times. The V call is TRBV5-1, the J call TRBJ2-7; TRBD2 matches 12 bases. The trim removed 3 bases at V and 3 bases at J, leaving 4 bases unmatched. The germline V gene has CDR1 SGHRS and CDR2 YFSETQ. This CDR3 region has 15 residues. CDR3 residues: CASSYSSGRDYEQYF. The DNA of the CDR3 is TGCGCCAGCAGCTATTCTAGCGGGAGGGACTACGAGCAGTACTTC.

In regard to this clonotype: With a much larger clone just one base away, this may be a read error. The rearrangement joins TRBV14 to TRBJ2-2, with 7 bases lining up with TRBD1. CDR1 and CDR2 (germline): SGHDN, FVKESK. The CDR3 is 16 amino acids. CDR3 coding DNA: TGTACCAGCAGCCAAGGTTTCACAGGGGACACCGGGGAGCTGTTTTTT. Its protein product is CTSSQGFTGDTGELFF.